The 3 T cell receptor beta chains below all came from one sample that was sequenced in a study of cytomegalovirus exposure and HLA in healthy donors. The PCR was carried out with 60 Vbeta primers and 13 Jbeta primers. Generated by immunoSEQ multiplex PCR, the TCRdb table keeps only in-frame clones and is missing some. The table shows 100,000 to 150,000 clones, with about 70% occurring only once. Sample: PBMCs. The receptors originated from a male donor in good health and CMV-seronegative.

This chain links TRBV7-9 with TRBJ2-5, with TRBD2 matching 10 bases. There are 17 residues in the CDR3. With V trimmed by 5 bases and J by 5 bases, 14 bases remained unmatched. From germline, CDR1 is SEHNR and CDR2 FQNEAQ (reference sequence). The CDR3 loop reads CASSGVLAGAPPETQYF. The CDR3 bases are TGTGCCAGCAGCGGCGTCCTAGCGGGGGCGCCTCCGGAGACCCAGTACTTC. The whole variable domain, filled in from reference TRBV7-9 and TRBJ2-5, reads DTGVSQNPRHKITKRGQNVTFRCDPISEHNRLYWYRQTLGQGPEFLTYFQNEAQLEKSRLLSDRFSAERPKGSFSTLEIQRTEQGDSAMYLCASSGVLAGAPPETQYFGPGTRLLVL.

The chain recombines TRBV18 with TRBJ2-1; the match to TRBD1 covers 9 bases. Germline values: CDR1 KGHSH, CDR2 LQKENI. The CDR3 has 15 amino acids. V trimming: 5 bases; J trimming: 7 bases; junction bases outside the gene matches: 9. CDR3 protein: CASSSSGQGENEQFF. The DNA for the CDR3 is TGTGCCAGCTCATCGTCGGGACAGGGTGAGAATGAGCAGTTCTTC.

Here the CDR3 DNA reads TGTGCCAGCAGTCGCCACCCGAGACAGTTTGATGGCTACACCTTC. Its protein product is CASSRHPRQFDGYTF. This chain connects TRBV27 to TRBJ1-2; maybe TRBD1 (5 bases). The CDR3 is 15 residues long. V lost 5 bases and J lost 6, with 19 bases in between. The V gene's germline CDR1 is MNHEY and CDR2 SMNVEV (reference sequence).